This TCR beta chain stems from a study of beta chain features in type 1 diabetes. Study details: On cell yields, gender and age, patients and healthy donors were similar. The study, taken as a whole, reports: Type 1 diabetes patients had moderately but significantly shorter TCRB CDR3s in all four CD4+ subsets.

CDR1 MDHEN and CDR2 SYDVKM come from the germline V gene. The CDR3 has 15 amino acids. Trimming removed 6 bases from V and 6 bases from J; junction bases left unmatched: 14. Investigators reverse transcribed all isolated RNA, so they sequenced expressed TCRB transcripts. TCRdb's table, derived via immunoSEQ multiplex PCR, lists solely in-frame clones and lacks some. The data hold about 160,000 clones, with 10% to 13% observed a single time. This clone was picked up a small number of times. Its antigen is not identified. The chain combines TRBV28 with TRBJ2-7; 7 bases match TRBD1. The sequence was collected from a man aged 25-40 years with type 1 diabetes. The sequencing input was central memory CD4+ T cells from blood. This chain's CDR3 is CASRHGEQGFSEQYF. The CDR3 coding sequence is TGTGCCAGCAGGCACGGTGAACAGGGGTTCTCCGAGCAGTACTTC.